The sequence of this T cell receptor (beta chain) was determined in a study of blood T cells in healthy people across ages. Study observations and caveats: Aged donors had fewer naive CD4+ cells and lower diversity than long-lived donors. Lack of knowledge of donor CMV status possibly confounded expanded clonotype changes.

With regard to this clonotype: What it recognizes is unknown.

CDR1 and CDR2 from the germline V gene are SGHRS and YFSETQ. This CDR3 contains 15 residues. Trimming left V 0 bases short and J 4 bases short, with 13 bases between. It was with a sample-barcoded 5' primer and a J-beta primer mix that a second PCR of about 7 to 12 cycles was run. TCRdb fed the 5' RACE reads into MiXCR, producing one record per CDR3 protein. The data show 780,000 or so distinct CDR3 sequences, around a quarter seen once. This same sample was also taken into another study, of T cells of mothers and their children. From that paper: Biologically related mothers and children overlapped slightly more than unrelated pairs, a non-significant difference.

The chain is built from TRBV5-1 and TRBJ1-2, with D possibly matching TRBD1 (5 bases). This TCR was sampled from a boy younger than 18 in good health. Input material: blood. In DNA, the CDR3 is TGCGCCAGCAGCTTGGTTATATCAGGGATCTATGGCTACACCTTC. Its translation: CASSLVISGIYGYTF.